This is a list of T cell receptor beta chains from one sample in a study of quantifying T cell responses using KT2 cells. TCRdb redid the calling of the UMI-ligation and nested PCR reads with MiXCR, one entry per CDR3 protein. The table lists more than 55,000 distinct CDR3 sequences, over 9% of them singletons. Material: PBMCs spiked with cells of the T cell clone KT2. Receptors were obtained from a human donor. The CDR3 runs from the conserved cysteine through the conserved F or W. The size of a clone is reported for some rows only, either as once, few or many, or as a class for expanded clones.

size: many
J: TRBJ2-7
V: TRBV20-1
CDR3: CSARGVTDYEQYF

size: few
J: TRBJ1-1
V: TRBV20-1
CDR3: CSARERGDLYTEAFF

size: .
J: TRBJ1-5
V: TRBV7-9
CDR3: CASSTGQAQPQHF

size: few
J: TRBJ1-2
V: TRBV19
CDR3: CASRLGGSDYGYTF

size: .
J: TRBJ1-5
V: TRBV19
CDR3: CASTTTNSNQPQHF

size: few
J: TRBJ2-5
V: TRBV12-3/TRBV12-4
CDR3: CASSKAGGHETQYF

size: .
J: TRBJ1-6
V: TRBV11-2
CDR3: CASSLDRVFNSPLHF

size: many
J: TRBJ1-2
V: TRBV15
CDR3: CATSVSGNYGYTF

size: few
J: TRBJ1-1
V: TRBV6-5
CDR3: CASSYFAGPGNTEAFF

size: .
J: TRBJ2-5
V: TRBV4-1
CDR3: CASSQIVFWWETQYF

size: many
J: TRBJ2-1
V: TRBV4-3
CDR3: CASSQDWVETGVDEQFF

size: .
J: TRBJ2-7
V: TRBV19
CDR3: CASKAPNSYEQYF

size: few
J: TRBJ2-3
V: TRBV9
CDR3: CASSDGGGGYTQYF

size: few
J: TRBJ2-5
V: TRBV4-3
CDR3: CASSHDRLAGPQETQYF

size: few
J: TRBJ2-3
V: TRBV4-2
CDR3: CASSQDMAGGADTQYF

size: many
J: TRBJ2-1
V: TRBV27
CDR3: CASSLLGAEQFF

size: .
J: TRBJ1-1
V: TRBV27
CDR3: CTSSPTGTGGSYGTEAFF

size: .
J: TRBJ2-7
V: TRBV20-1
CDR3: CSARTRERYEQYF

size: many
J: TRBJ2-1
V: TRBV7-9
CDR3: CASSPQTVLAGVNDEQFF

size: medium-sized
J: TRBJ2-2
V: TRBV24-1
CDR3: CATSDGLAGDTGELFF

size: many
J: TRBJ2-5
V: TRBV6-1
CDR3: CASSQSGVEQTQYF

size: .
J: TRBJ1-5
V: TRBV19
CDR3: CASEGPFGNQPQHF

size: .
J: TRBJ2-1
V: TRBV29-1
CDR3: CSVKEFEQFF

size: once
J: TRBJ2-5
V: TRBV29-1
CDR3: CSVEKTAFRGRKTQYF

size: .
J: TRBJ1-1
V: TRBV3-1
CDR3: CASSSTGAATEAFF

size: .
J: TRBJ2-7
V: TRBV4-1
CDR3: CASSQVHTASYEQYF

size: many
J: TRBJ2-7
V: TRBV7-8
CDR3: CASSLAGSYEQYF

size: many
J: TRBJ2-1
V: TRBV29-1
CDR3: CSAWRAGYSYNEQFF

size: .
J: TRBJ2-1
V: TRBV19
CDR3: CASSPVGLSGQFF

size: many
J: TRBJ2-3
V: TRBV29-1
CDR3: CSVEDQRGWGQEADTQYF

size: .
J: TRBJ1-2
V: TRBV29-1
CDR3: CSVDREAYGYTF

size: .
J: TRBJ1-1
V: TRBV20-1
CDR3: CSAREGTVLNTEAFF

size: .
J: TRBJ2-7
V: TRBV21-1
CDR3: CASSKGTNVLAGVREQYF

size: .
J: TRBJ1-1
V: TRBV7-9
CDR3: CASRQLRNEAFF

size: few
J: TRBJ2-1
V: TRBV7-2
CDR3: CASSLESGGGAQGEQFF

size: many
J: TRBJ2-1
V: TRBV20-1
CDR3: CSAPWRGDHNEQFF

size: few
J: TRBJ1-6
V: TRBV27
CDR3: CASQDRGSYNSPLHF

size: .
J: TRBJ1-5
V: TRBV27
CDR3: CASSPGVAAKYSNQPQHF

size: .
J: TRBJ1-6
V: TRBV6-1
CDR3: CASSLRTGNNSPLHF

size: few
J: TRBJ2-5
V: TRBV10-3
CDR3: CAIIDMGFQETQYF